There are many counts of the clone carrying this T cell receptor (beta chain). The data originate from a study of identical twins. Unique molecular identifiers were present on the cDNA, which also gained a universal primer site by template switching. MiXCR was run by TCRdb on the 5' RACE reads, yielding one entry per CDR3 protein. Of about 720,000 distinct CDR3 sequences listed, roughly 18% are singletons. From germline, CDR1 is SGHTA and CDR2 FQGNSA. There are 12 residues in the CDR3. Trimming pared 8 bases from V and 1 base from J, leaving 8 bases between. The data were also submitted as part of a second study, on T cells expressing NK-cell markers.

The rearrangement links TRBV7-2 to TRBJ2-5; no clear D gene. The sequencing input was PBMCs. The clonotype originates from a woman aged 18-30 years in good health. The CDR3 DNA is TGTGCCAGCTCTCCCTTCCAAGAGACCCAGTACTTC. This sequence encodes CASSPFQETQYF.